The source of this TCR beta chain is a study of blood T cell repertoires in COVID-19. On the study more broadly: The United States, Italy and Spain were the sources of the acute and convalescent COVID-19 samples. Sources were T cells, B-cell-depleted T cells, or PBMCs; the material itself was cDNA or gDNA.

Per the original methods: By means of reference gene primer amplification, nucleated cell counts were estimated. Sequenced by immunoSEQ multiplex PCR; TCRdb stores in-frame clones only, minus some. That table is the source of V, J and clone size, and D and trimming were worked out from the DNA. This sample carries roughly 130,000 clones, roughly 77% of them seen once, and the ten largest clones take about a sixth. Trimming took off 1 base at V and 4 bases at J, with 9 bases between the two ends. This CDR3 is 14 amino acids long. CDR1 and CDR2 (germline): KGHSH, LQKENI. This sequence joins TRBV18 and TRBJ2-3; no clear D gene. The sample comprised peripheral blood. This clonotype was sampled from a man aged 60 to 69 with active or convalescent COVID-19. CDR3 sequence: CASSPQSRADTQYF. In DNA form, the CDR3 reads TGTGCCAGCTCACCACAGAGTCGGGCAGATACGCAGTATTTT. Complete variable domain (other parts from reference TRBV18 and TRBJ2-3): NAGVMQNPRHLVRRRGQEARLRCSPMKGHSHVYWYRQLPEEGLKFMVYLQKENIIDESGMPKERFSAEFPKEGPSILRIQQVVRGDSAAYFCASSPQSRADTQYFGPGTRLTVL.